The 14 T cell receptor beta chains reported below all come from one sample, sequenced in a study of cytomegalovirus exposure and HLA in healthy donors. PCR primers comprised 60 Vbeta and 13 Jbeta primers. Produced via immunoSEQ multiplex PCR; TCRdb's table is partial and in-frame only. The sample gives tens of thousands of clones, about 75% of which show up once; under 25% is in the top ten. Material for sequencing was PBMCs. The receptors originated from a woman aged 40 to 50 in good health and CMV-seropositive.

The chain recombines TRBV10-1 with TRBJ2-1, with TRBD1 matching 10 bases. Germline V gene sequence: CDR1 WNHNN, CDR2 SYGVQD (reference sequence). The CDR3 length is 15 residues. Losses at the gene ends were 5 bases for V and 5 bases for J; bases not matched to a gene: 6. The DNA of the CDR3 is TGCGCCAGCAGTCGGGACAGGGGATCACACAATGAGCAGTTCTTC. Amino acids: CASSRDRGSHNEQFF.

CDR3 coding DNA: TGTGCCAGCAGTTCCGGACAGGACTACGAGCAGTACTTC. Amino acid sequence: CASSSGQDYEQYF. The chain uses TRBV5-6 and TRBJ2-7; 7 bases agree with TRBD1. The CDR3 loop spans 13 amino acids. J gave up 3 bases and V 5 bases, and 5 bases lay outside the gene matches. Germline V lookup: CDR1 SGHDT, CDR2 YYEEEE.

The chain links TRBV6-6 to TRBJ2-7; 7 positions agree with TRBD1. The V gene's germline CDR1 is MNHNY and CDR2 SVGAGI (reference sequence). J gave up 2 bases and V 2 bases, and 3 bases lay outside the gene matches. The CDR3 totals 14 residues. CDR3 sequence: CASSYRQGTYEQYF. In DNA, the CDR3 is TGTGCCAGCAGTTACCGACAGGGAACCTACGAGCAGTACTTC.

The V gene is TRBV5-4, the J gene TRBJ1-2; D is possibly TRBD1 (6 bases). Per the germline V gene, CDR1 is SGHNT and CDR2 is YYREEE (reference sequence). This CDR3 region has 16 residues. V was clipped by 0 bases and J by 2 bases, with 14 bases between them. CDR3 sequence: CASSLGVRQGNYGYTF. CDR3 sequence (DNA): TGTGCCAGCAGCTTGGGGGTTCGGCAGGGGAACTATGGCTACACCTTC. Variable domain in full (rest from reference TRBV5-4 and TRBJ1-2): ETGVTQSPTHLIKTRGQQVTLRCSSQSGHNTVSWYQQALGQGPQFIFQYYREEENGRGNFPPRFSGLQFPNYSSELNVNALELDDSALYLCASSLGVRQGNYGYTFGSGTRLTVV.

The V and J genes are TRBV6-5 and TRBJ1-1; D unclear. V was pared by 6 bases and J by 0 bases, with 14 bases between. CDR3 size: 15 residues. The germline CDR1 and CDR2 sequences are MNHEY and SVGAGI. As DNA, the CDR3 is TGTGCCAGCAGCAACTCTGGGCAGTTGAACACTGAAGCTTTCTTT. It encodes CASSNSGQLNTEAFF.

The V gene is TRBV7-9, the J gene TRBJ2-1, with TRBD1 as a possible D gene (6 bases). This CDR3 is built from 16 residues. Germline V gene data show CDR1 as SEHNR and CDR2 as FQNEAQ (reference sequence). The V end was cut by 0 bases, the J end by 8 bases, with 17 bases between. CDR3 sequence: CASSLARGWPSDEQFF. For the CDR3, the DNA is TGTGCCAGCAGCTTAGCAAGGGGGTGGCCCTCGGATGAGCAGTTCTTC.

A single count supports this clone. The chain recombines TRBV30 with TRBJ1-6; no definite D call. V shed 0 bases and J shed 0 bases, with 15 bases lying between them. Germline CDR1 reads GTSNPN; CDR2 reads SVGIG (reference sequence). CDR3 length: 18 amino acids. This CDR3 reads CAWSVGLTLSSYNSPLHF. CDR3 nucleotides: TGTGCCTGGAGTGTAGGACTGACACTGAGCTCCTATAATTCACCCCTCCACTTT.

This rearrangement joins TRBV10-3 to TRBJ1-6; 9 bases are a match to TRBD1. The CDR3 has 14 amino acids. The germline V gene encodes CDR1 ENHRY and CDR2 SYGVKD. Trimming at V came to 4 bases and at J to 8 bases, leaving 3 bases not matched to a gene. The CDR3, as DNA: TGTGCCATCAGTGGGACAGGGGTTGATTCACCCCTCCACTTT. Its translation: CAISGTGVDSPLHF.

V usage is TRBV10-3 and J usage is TRBJ2-2; D is possibly TRBD1 (6 bases). This CDR3 spans 14 amino acids. V was trimmed by 5 bases and J by 6 bases, leaving 13 bases between them. Germline V gene lookup returns CDR1 ENHRY and CDR2 SYGVKD. This CDR3 is CAISSTGTAGELFF. Here the CDR3 DNA reads TGTGCCATCAGTTCCACAGGGACGGCCGGGGAGCTGTTTTTT.

The gene calls are TRBV7-2 and TRBJ1-5; D perhaps matches TRBD1 (6 bases). The germline V gene encodes CDR1 SGHTA and CDR2 FQGNSA. V was pared by 6 bases and J by 4 bases, with 16 bases between. The CDR3 loop spans 15 amino acids. CDR3 sequence reads: CASSRTAQVNQPQHF. The DNA of the CDR3 is TGTGCCAGCAGTAGGACAGCTCAAGTAAATCAGCCCCAGCATTTT.

The chain employs TRBV7-8 and TRBJ1-5; D remains ambiguous. Trimming took off 2 bases at V and 4 bases at J, with 12 bases between the two ends. The CDR3 consists of 15 residues. The germline gives CDR1 SGHVS, CDR2 FQNEAQ. The CDR3 is CASSLTALGNQPQHF. Written as DNA, the CDR3 is TGTGCCAGCAGCTTAACAGCTCTCGGAAATCAGCCCCAGCATTTT. Filled out from reference TRBV7-8 and TRBJ1-5, the complete variable domain reads GAGVSQSPRYKVAKRGQDVALRCDPISGHVSLFWYQQALGQGPEFLTYFQNEAQLDKSGLPSDRFFAERPEGSVSTLKIQRTQQEDSAVYLCASSLTALGNQPQHFGDGTRLSIL.

The J gene is TRBJ2-7, the V gene TRBV14; 7 nucleotides agree with TRBD2. Trimming removed 3 bases from V and 6 bases from J; junction bases left unmatched: 5. Germline V gene lookup returns CDR1 SGHDN and CDR2 FVKESK. The length of the CDR3 is 13 residues. CDR3 DNA: TGTGCCAGCAGCCATAGGGAGGGAGGCGAGCAGTACTTC. Its protein is CASSHREGGEQYF.

This chain links TRBV6-4 with TRBJ2-2, with D possibly TRBD2 on 6 matching bases. This CDR3 contains 15 residues. In germline, CDR1 is MRHNA, CDR2 SNTAGT. The germline V and J ends were trimmed by 0 bases and 2 bases, with 7 bases remaining between them. For the CDR3, the DNA is TGTGCCAGCAGTGACTCGGACTATAACACCGGGGAGCTGTTTTTT. Residues: CASSDSDYNTGELFF.

This clone showed up just a few times. The V call is TRBV9, the J call TRBJ1-2; D is undetermined. The CDR3 has 13 residues. Looked up from germline, CDR1 is SGDLS and CDR2 is YYNGEE. The V and J ends lost 3 bases and 6 bases respectively, with 12 bases between them. CDR3 sequence reads: CASSAASSDGYTF. CDR3 nucleotide sequence: TGTGCCAGCAGCGCCGCGAGTTCGGATGGCTACACCTTC.